A single sample gave rise to the 5 T cell receptor beta chains below, sequenced in a study of cytomegalovirus exposure and HLA in healthy donors. The PCR contained 60 Vbeta and 13 Jbeta primers. Profiled with immunoSEQ multiplex PCR; TCRdb holds only in-frame clones, not every one. In the table there are roughly 80,000 clones, approximately 80% of which are singletons. The sequencing sample was made of PBMCs. These receptors were obtained from a woman aged 30 to 39 in good health and CMV-seronegative.

The rearrangement links TRBV15 to TRBJ2-7; 9 positions match TRBD1. The germline CDR1 and CDR2 sequences are LNHNV and YYDKDF (reference sequence). J was trimmed by 6 bases and V by 4 bases; bases with no gene match: 7. CDR3 length: 14 amino acids. The CDR3 reads CATSTPGQGVEQYF. The CDR3 nucleotides are TGTGCCACCAGCACTCCGGGACAGGGCGTCGAGCAGTACTTC.

V gene TRBV7-9 combines with J gene TRBJ2-5; possible D gene TRBD1, 5 bases. The V gene lost 2 bases and the J gene lost 4 bases, with 8 bases spanning the gap. The CDR3 runs to 13 residues. Germline CDR1 SEHNR, CDR2 FQNEAQ (reference sequence). The DNA for the CDR3 is TGTGCCAGCAGCTTACCAGGGTCAGAGACCCAGTACTTC. It specifies CASSLPGSETQYF.

J is TRBJ2-1 and V is TRBV5-1; unclear D gene. V lost 4 bases, J lost 3 bases, and 14 bases lay in between. Germline CDR1 reads SGHRS; CDR2 reads YFSETQ. CDR3 length: 15 amino acids. The CDR3 region has the DNA TGCGCCAGCAGCCGACGGGTCCATGACTACAATGAGCAGTTCTTC. It codes for CASSRRVHDYNEQFF.

The chain joins TRBV28 to TRBJ2-3; D is perhaps TRBD1 (6 bases). The germline V gene encodes CDR1 MDHEN and CDR2 SYDVKM. CDR3 length equals 14 residues. With 6 bases removed from V and 5 bases from J, the gap between germline ends came to 15 bases. The CDR3 is CASSRTSRGDTQYF. The CDR3, as DNA: TGTGCCAGCAGCCGGACCAGCAGGGGAGATACGCAGTATTTT.

The chain is built from TRBV5-4 and TRBJ2-7; possible D gene TRBD1, 6 bases. The germline gives CDR1 SGHNT, CDR2 YYREEE (reference sequence). Trimming removed 0 bases at V and 7 bases at J, with 23 bases between. This CDR3 contains 17 residues. CDR3 DNA sequence: TGTGCCAGCAGCTTGGCCAATCTCCCACAGGGCGTGCGAGAGCAGTACTTC. Protein: CASSLANLPQGVREQYF.